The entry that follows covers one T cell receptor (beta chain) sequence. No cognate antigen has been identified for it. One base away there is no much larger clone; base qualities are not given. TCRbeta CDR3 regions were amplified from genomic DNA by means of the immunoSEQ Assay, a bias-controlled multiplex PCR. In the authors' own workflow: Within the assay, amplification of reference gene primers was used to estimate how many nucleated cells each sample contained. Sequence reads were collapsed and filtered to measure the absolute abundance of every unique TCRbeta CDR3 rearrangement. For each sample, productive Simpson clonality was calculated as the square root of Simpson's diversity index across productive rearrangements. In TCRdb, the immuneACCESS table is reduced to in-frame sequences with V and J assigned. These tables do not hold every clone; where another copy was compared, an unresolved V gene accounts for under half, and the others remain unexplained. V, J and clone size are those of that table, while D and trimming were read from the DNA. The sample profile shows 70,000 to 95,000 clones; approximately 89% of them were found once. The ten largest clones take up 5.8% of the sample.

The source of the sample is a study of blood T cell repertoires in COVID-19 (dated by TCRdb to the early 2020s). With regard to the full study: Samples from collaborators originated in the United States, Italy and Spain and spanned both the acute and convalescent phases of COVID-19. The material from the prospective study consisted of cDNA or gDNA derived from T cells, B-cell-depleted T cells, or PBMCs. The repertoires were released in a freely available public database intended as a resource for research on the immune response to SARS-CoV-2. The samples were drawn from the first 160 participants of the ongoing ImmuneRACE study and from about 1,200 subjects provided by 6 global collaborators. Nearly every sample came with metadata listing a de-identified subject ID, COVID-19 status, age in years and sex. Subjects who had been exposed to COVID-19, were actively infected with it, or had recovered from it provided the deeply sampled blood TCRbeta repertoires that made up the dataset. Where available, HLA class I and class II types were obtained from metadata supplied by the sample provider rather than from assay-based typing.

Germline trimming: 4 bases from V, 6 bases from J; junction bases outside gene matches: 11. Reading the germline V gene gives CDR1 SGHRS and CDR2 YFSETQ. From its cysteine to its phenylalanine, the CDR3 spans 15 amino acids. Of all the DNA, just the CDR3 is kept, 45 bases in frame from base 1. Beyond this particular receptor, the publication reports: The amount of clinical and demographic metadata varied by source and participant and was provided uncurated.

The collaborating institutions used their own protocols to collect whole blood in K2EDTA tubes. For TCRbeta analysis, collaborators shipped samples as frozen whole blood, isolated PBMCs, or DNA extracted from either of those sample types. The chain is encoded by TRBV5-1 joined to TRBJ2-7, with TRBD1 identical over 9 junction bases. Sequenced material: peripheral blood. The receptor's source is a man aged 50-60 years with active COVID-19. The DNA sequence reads TGCGCCAGCAGCCCCCGGGACAGGGTGTCGGTCGAGCAGTACTTC. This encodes CASSPRDRVSVEQYF.